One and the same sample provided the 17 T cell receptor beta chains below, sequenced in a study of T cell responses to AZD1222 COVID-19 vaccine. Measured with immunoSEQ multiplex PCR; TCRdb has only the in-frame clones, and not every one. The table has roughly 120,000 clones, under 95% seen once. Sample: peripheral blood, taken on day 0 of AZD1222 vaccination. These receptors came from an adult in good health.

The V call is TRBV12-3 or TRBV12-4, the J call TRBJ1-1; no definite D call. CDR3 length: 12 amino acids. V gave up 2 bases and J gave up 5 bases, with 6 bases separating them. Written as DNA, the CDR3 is TGTGCCAGCAGTTTACTCCGGACTGAAGCTTTCTTT. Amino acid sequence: CASSLLRTEAFF.

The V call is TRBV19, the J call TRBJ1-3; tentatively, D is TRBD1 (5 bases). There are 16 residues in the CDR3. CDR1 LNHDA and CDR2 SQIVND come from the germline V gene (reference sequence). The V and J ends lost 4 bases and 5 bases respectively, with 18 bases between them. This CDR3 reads CASSTSGRRGRNTIYF. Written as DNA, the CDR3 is TGTGCCAGTAGTACCTCGGGACGGCGAGGGCGAAACACCATATATTTT.

In DNA, the CDR3 is TGTGCCAGCAGTGCGACCACCTACGAGCAGTACTTC. Its translation: CASSATTYEQYF. J is TRBJ2-7 and V is TRBV2; D unclear. CDR3 length: 12 amino acids. The V gene's germline CDR1 is SNHLY and CDR2 FYNNEI. V was trimmed by 4 bases and J by 2 bases, leaving 6 bases between them.

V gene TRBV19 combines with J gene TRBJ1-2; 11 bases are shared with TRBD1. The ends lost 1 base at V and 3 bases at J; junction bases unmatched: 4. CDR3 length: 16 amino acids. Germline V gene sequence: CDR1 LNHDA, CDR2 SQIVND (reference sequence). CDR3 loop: CASSIVPGQGDYGYTF. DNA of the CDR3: TGTGCCAGTAGTATAGTCCCGGGACAGGGGGACTATGGCTACACCTTC. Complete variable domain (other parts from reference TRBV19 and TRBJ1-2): DGGITQSPKYLFRKEGQNVTLSCEQNLNHDAMYWYRQDPGQGLRLIYYSQIVNDFQKGDIAEGYSVSREKKESFPLTVTSAQKNPTAFYLCASSIVPGQGDYGYTFGSGTRLTVV.

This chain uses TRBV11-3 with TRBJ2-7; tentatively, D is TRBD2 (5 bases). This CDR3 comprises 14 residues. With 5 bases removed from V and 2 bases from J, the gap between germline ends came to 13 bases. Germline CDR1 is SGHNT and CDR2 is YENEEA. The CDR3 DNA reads TGTGCCAGCAGCAAGCGGACGGGGACCTACGAGCAGTACTTC. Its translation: CASSKRTGTYEQYF.

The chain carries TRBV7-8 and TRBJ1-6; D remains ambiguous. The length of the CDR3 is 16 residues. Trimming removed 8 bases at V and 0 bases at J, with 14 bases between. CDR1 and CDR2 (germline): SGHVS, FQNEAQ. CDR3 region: CASRGGPGSYNSPLHF. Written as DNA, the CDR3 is TGTGCCAGCCGAGGAGGGCCGGGCTCCTATAATTCACCCCTCCACTTT.

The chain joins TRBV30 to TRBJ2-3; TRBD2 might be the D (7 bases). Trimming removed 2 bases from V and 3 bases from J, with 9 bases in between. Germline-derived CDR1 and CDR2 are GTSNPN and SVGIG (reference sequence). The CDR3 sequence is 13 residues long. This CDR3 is CAWSRGGTDTQYF. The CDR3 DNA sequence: TGTGCCTGGAGTAGGGGGGGTACAGATACGCAGTATTTT.

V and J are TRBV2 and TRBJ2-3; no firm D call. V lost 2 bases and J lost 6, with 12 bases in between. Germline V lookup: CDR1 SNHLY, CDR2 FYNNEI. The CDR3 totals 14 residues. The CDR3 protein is CASSEKWVWDTQYF. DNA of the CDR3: TGTGCCAGCAGTGAAAAATGGGTTTGGGATACGCAGTATTTT.

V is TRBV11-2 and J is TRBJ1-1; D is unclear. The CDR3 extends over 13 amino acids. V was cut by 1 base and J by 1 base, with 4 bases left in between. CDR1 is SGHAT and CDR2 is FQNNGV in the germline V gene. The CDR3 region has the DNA TGTGCCAGCAGCTTAGTTGAGAACACTGAAGCTTTCTTT. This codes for CASSLVENTEAFF.

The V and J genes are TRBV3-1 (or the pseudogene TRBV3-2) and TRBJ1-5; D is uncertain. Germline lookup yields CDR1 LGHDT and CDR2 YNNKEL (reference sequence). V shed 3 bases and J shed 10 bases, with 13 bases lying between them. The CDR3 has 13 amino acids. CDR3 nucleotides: TGTGCCAGCAGCCAGGAACGGTTGGGACCCCAGCATTTT. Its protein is CASSQERLGPQHF.

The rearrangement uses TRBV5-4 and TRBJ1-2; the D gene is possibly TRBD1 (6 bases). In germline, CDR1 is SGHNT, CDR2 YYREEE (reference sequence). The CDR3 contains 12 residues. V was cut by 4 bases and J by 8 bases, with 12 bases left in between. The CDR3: CASSRGTNGYTF. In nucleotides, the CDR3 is TGTGCCAGCAGCCGGGGGACAAACGGCTACACCTTC.

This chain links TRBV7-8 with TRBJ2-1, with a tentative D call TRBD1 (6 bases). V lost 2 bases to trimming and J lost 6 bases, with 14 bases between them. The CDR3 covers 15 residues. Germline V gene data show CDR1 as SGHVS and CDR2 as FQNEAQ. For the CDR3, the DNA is TGTGCCAGCAGCTTAAGGCCCGGACAGCCCAATGAGCAGTTCTTC. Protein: CASSLRPGQPNEQFF. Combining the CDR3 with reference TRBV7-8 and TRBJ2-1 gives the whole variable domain GAGVSQSPRYKVAKRGQDVALRCDPISGHVSLFWYQQALGQGPEFLTYFQNEAQLDKSGLPSDRFFAERPEGSVSTLKIQRTQQEDSAVYLCASSLRPGQPNEQFFGPGTRLTVL.

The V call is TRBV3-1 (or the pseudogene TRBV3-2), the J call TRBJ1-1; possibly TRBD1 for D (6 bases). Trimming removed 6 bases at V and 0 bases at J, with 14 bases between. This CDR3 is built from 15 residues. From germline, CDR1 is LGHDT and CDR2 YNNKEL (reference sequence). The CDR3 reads CASSRDTGLNTEAFF. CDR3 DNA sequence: TGTGCCAGCAGTCGTGACACAGGGCTGAACACTGAAGCTTTCTTT.

The CDR3, as DNA: TGTGCCAGCAGCCGTAGCGAGGGTCTATTGGGTGAAAAACTGTTTTTT. As protein: CASSRSEGLLGEKLFF. This chain connects TRBV9 to TRBJ1-4; D is unclear. This CDR3 spans 16 amino acids. The ends were cut back, 4 bases at V and 7 bases at J, with 20 bases in the middle. CDR1 is SGDLS and CDR2 is YYNGEE in the germline V gene.

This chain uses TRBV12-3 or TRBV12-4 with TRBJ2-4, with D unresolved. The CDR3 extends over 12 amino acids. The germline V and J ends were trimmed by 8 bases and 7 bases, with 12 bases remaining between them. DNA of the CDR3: TGTGCCAGCTCCCTCACCGGGAACATTCAGTACTTC. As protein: CASSLTGNIQYF.

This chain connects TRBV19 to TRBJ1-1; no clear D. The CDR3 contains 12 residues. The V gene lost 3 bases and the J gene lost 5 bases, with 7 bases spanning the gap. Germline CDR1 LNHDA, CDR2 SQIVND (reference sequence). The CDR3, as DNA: TGTGCCAGTAGTATCGGGAGAACTGAAGCTTTCTTT. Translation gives CASSIGRTEAFF.

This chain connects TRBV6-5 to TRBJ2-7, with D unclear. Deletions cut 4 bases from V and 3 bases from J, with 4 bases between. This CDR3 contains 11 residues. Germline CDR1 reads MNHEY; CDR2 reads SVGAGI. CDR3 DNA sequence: TGTGCCAGCAGTTCCTTCTACGAGCAGTACTTC. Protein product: CASSSFYEQYF.